This TCR beta chain was sequenced during a study of metastatic and nonmetastatic thyroid tumors. Background on the study: Repertoires were compared across blood and tumor or nodule tissue from malignant and benign thyroid patients.

Per the original data handling: A classifier of distant metastasis in papillary thyroid cancer was built from CDR3 differences (across clinicopathological groups). TCRdb re-called clones from the PCR reads using MiXCR. TCRdb's processing, not the study's, gives the V and J calls here. The table lists about 17,000 clones, 23% of them singletons. In this sample, this clone is medium-sized (0.01 to 0.1%). Its specificity is unknown. None of the patients had undergone any treatment ahead of thyroid surgery. Study conclusions and caveats: A significant increase in TCR beta diversity was reportedly seen in malignant thyroid tumors relative to benign nodules, in blood and tumor.

The sequence was obtained from a female donor with papillary thyroid cancer or a benign thyroid nodule (not recorded which). Some clones in this sample may be carry-over from other donors' samples. Sequencing input: adjacent normal tissue.

CDR3 nucleotides: TGTGCCAGCAGTTTACTAGCGTTAAAGCAGTATTTT. It codes for CASSLLALKQYF. J is TRBJ2-3 and V is TRBV28, with a weak D call TRBD2 (6 bases). This CDR3 region has 12 residues. V dropped 2 bases and J dropped 11 bases, with 11 bases sitting between them. The germline V gene encodes CDR1 MDHEN and CDR2 SYDVKM.